A single sample gave rise to the 27 T cell receptor beta chains below, sequenced in a study of blood T cells in healthy people across ages (dated by TCRdb to the mid-2010s). Libraries were constructed by 5' RACE. Instrument used: Illumina HiSeq 2500. A second PCR of about 7 to 12 cycles was performed with a sample-barcoded 5' primer and a J-beta primer mix. TCRdb reworked the public reads: Q25 trimming with fastp, MiXCR clone assembly, productive beta chains retained. Records with the same CDR3 protein are collapsed into one entry carrying the most frequent genes and DNA. Counted in this sample were 700,000 to 900,000 distinct CDR3 sequences; about 48% of them appeared once. Roughly 40% of the sample is held by the ten biggest clonotypes. Material: blood. The source of these receptors is an elderly man in good health.

The chain is built from TRBV30 and TRBJ2-4, with 10 bases identical to TRBD2. The DNA end is a closer match to TRBJ2-7, so the J assignment may be wrong. This CDR3 spans 12 amino acids. Germline V gene data show CDR1 as GTSNPN and CDR2 as SVGIG (reference sequence). The CDR3 DNA reads TGTGCCTCCGGGACTAGCGTTTACGAGCAGTACTTC. Its translation is CASGTSVYEQYF.

This sequence joins TRBV29-1 and TRBJ2-4; 9 nucleotides align to TRBD1. The better agreement between TRBJ2-7 and the DNA end casts doubt on the J call. Per germline, CDR1 SQVTM and CDR2 ANQGSEA. The CDR3 runs 14 residues. The CDR3 bases are TGCAGCGTTGCAAGGGACAGGGTTTTGGGCGAGCAGTACTTC. Residues: CSVARDRVLGEQYF.

The rearrangement links TRBV3-1 to TRBJ2-5, with 9 bases matching TRBD2. This CDR3 is 13 amino acids long. CDR1 LGHDT and CDR2 YNNKEL come from the germline V gene (reference sequence). The ends lost 8 bases at V and 4 bases at J; junction bases unmatched: 5. This CDR3 reads CASAVSGGETQYF. As DNA, the CDR3 is TGTGCCAGCGCGGTTAGCGGGGGAGAGACCCAGTACTTC.

In its sample, this clonotype was seen once. J is TRBJ1-1 and V is TRBV12-3 or TRBV12-4; 8 nucleotides agree with TRBD1. V was pared by 6 bases and J by 5 bases, with 8 bases of the junction left unmatched. The CDR3 has 14 amino acids. This CDR3 is CASSLATGVTEAFF. CDR3 DNA sequence: TGTGCCAGCAGCCTTGCGACAGGGGTAACTGAAGCTTTCTTT.

For the CDR3, the DNA is TGTGCCAGCAGCTTAAATTGGGGACTCCCCTACGAGCAGTACTTC. It yields the protein CASSLNWGLPYEQYF. The genes are TRBV12-3 or TRBV12-4 and TRBJ2-7; possible D gene TRBD2, 6 bases. The CDR3 is made up of 15 amino acids. Trimming left V 6 bases short and J 2 bases short, with 17 bases between.

The chain recombines TRBV4-1 with TRBJ2-3; TRBD2 matches 7 bases. Germline CDR1 is MGHRA and CDR2 is YSYEKL. Losses at the gene ends were 0 bases for V and 5 bases for J; bases not matched to a gene: 8. The CDR3 sequence is 16 residues long. CDR3 sequence: CASSQDRWGGGDTQYF. The CDR3 DNA is TGCGCCAGCAGCCAAGATCGTTGGGGGGGAGGAGATACGCAGTATTTT.

This clonotype showed up just a few times. The chain links TRBV29-1 to TRBJ1-2; TRBD1 might be the D (6 bases). Germline V CDR1 and CDR2: SQVTM, ANQGSEA. This CDR3 has 13 residues. V lost 4 bases to trimming and J lost 8 bases, with 17 bases between them. CDR3 amino acids: CSVGSGDLEGYTF. In DNA form, the CDR3 reads TGCAGCGTTGGCTCAGGGGACCTGGAAGGCTACACCTTC.

This clonotype showed up many times. CDR3 residues: CASSLSSYSYNEQFF. In DNA form, the CDR3 reads TGTGCCAGCAGTTTGAGCAGCTACTCCTACAATGAGCAGTTCTTC. The chain recombines TRBV27 with TRBJ2-1; D unresolved. Germline V gene data show CDR1 as MNHEY and CDR2 as SMNVEV (reference sequence). CDR3 length: 15 amino acids. Between the trimmed V and J ends, which lost 3 bases and 0 bases, there was a span of 9 bases.

The rearrangement links TRBV7-9 to TRBJ2-1; D remains unclear. Per the germline V gene, CDR1 is SEHNR and CDR2 is FQNEAQ (reference sequence). The CDR3 is 14 amino acids. Trimming left V 5 bases short and J 1 base short, with 9 bases between. CDR3 loop: CASSARQSYNEQFF. The CDR3 DNA reads as TGTGCCAGCAGCGCTCGGCAGTCCTACAATGAGCAGTTCTTC.

This clonotype was seen a single time. The chain couples TRBV9 to TRBJ1-1; D not resolved. V dropped 3 bases and J dropped 11 bases, with 14 bases sitting between them. CDR1 SGDLS and CDR2 YYNGEE come from the germline V gene. The CDR3 has 12 amino acids. CDR3 bases: TGTGCCAGCAGCGCCGGCGTGGGAATGGCTTTCTTT. Translation gives CASSAGVGMAFF.

The chain links TRBV3-1 to TRBJ2-5, with D possibly TRBD2 on 6 matching bases. Germline V gene sequence: CDR1 LGHDT, CDR2 YNNKEL (reference sequence). V lost 3 bases to trimming and J lost 5 bases, with 13 bases between them. The CDR3 covers 14 residues. For the CDR3, the DNA is TGTGCCAGCAGCCACATCGGGAGTGGGGAGACCCAGTACTTC. Protein sequence: CASSHIGSGETQYF.

The chain carries TRBV5-1 and TRBJ2-4; 10 bases line up with TRBD1. The last part of the DNA fits TRBJ2-7 better; the J call may be wrong. In germline, CDR1 is SGHRS, CDR2 YFSETQ. This CDR3 is 14 amino acids long. The CDR3 reads CASSAGTGADEQYF. The CDR3 nucleotides are TGCGCCAGCAGCGCCGGGACAGGGGCCGACGAGCAGTACTTC.

The chain carries TRBV20-1 and TRBJ2-1; D might be TRBD1 or TRBD2, each matching 5 bases. The V end lost 4 bases, the J end lost 12 bases, and 19 bases lay between the germline ends. The CDR3 consists of 13 residues. Germline CDR1 reads DFQATT; CDR2 reads SNEGSKA (reference sequence). The CDR3 DNA reads TGCAGTGCTAAACAGGCCGACACCCGGGGGCAGTTCTTC. Protein product: CSAKQADTRGQFF.

This clonotype was observed a handful of times. This chain connects TRBV24-1 to TRBJ2-1, with a weak D call TRBD2 (6 bases). CDR3 size: 18 residues. Trimming removed 4 bases from V and 7 bases from J, with 25 bases in between. Looked up from germline, CDR1 is KGHDR and CDR2 is SFDVKD. DNA of the CDR3: TGTGCCACCAGTGACCCCTCCTCTAGCGTTACCCGAGGAAATGAGCAGTTCTTC. It yields the protein CATSDPSSSVTRGNEQFF.

The chain links TRBV5-1 to TRBJ2-7; the D gene is possibly TRBD1 (6 bases). The V gene lost 0 bases and the J gene lost 2 bases, with 9 bases spanning the gap. The germline CDR1 and CDR2 sequences are SGHRS and YFSETQ. This CDR3 has 14 amino acids. The CDR3 sequence: CASSLAGVTYEQYF. In nucleotides, the CDR3 is TGCGCCAGCAGCTTGGCAGGGGTTACCTACGAGCAGTACTTC.

The chain employs TRBV11-3 and TRBJ2-2; no firm D call. Trimming took 6 bases from V and 4 from J, leaving 9 bases between them. Germline-derived CDR1 and CDR2 are SGHNT and YENEEA. The CDR3 has 13 amino acids. The CDR3 region has the DNA TGTGCCAGCAGTGCCTTCGCCACCGGGGAGCTGTTTTTT. Its protein is CASSAFATGELFF.

This clonotype was observed a single time. The chain employs TRBV10-3 and TRBJ2-5; 9 positions match TRBD1. The last part of the DNA fits TRBJ2-7 better; the J call may be wrong. From germline, CDR1 is ENHRY and CDR2 SYGVKD. This CDR3 is 16 amino acids long. CDR3 sequence (DNA): TGTGCCATCAGTGGCGGCGGACAGGGGTTGATCTACGAGCAGTACTTC. This codes for CAISGGGQGLIYEQYF.

The chain uses TRBV7-9 and TRBJ1-1; D is undetermined. This CDR3 is built from 14 residues. Trimming pared 5 bases from V and 5 bases from J, leaving 15 bases between. In germline, CDR1 is SEHNR, CDR2 FQNEAQ (reference sequence). Written as DNA, the CDR3 is TGTGCCAGCAGCACCGGATCCGGCGGGACTGAAGCTTTCTTT. This gives the protein CASSTGSGGTEAFF. Full variable domain (missing parts from reference TRBV7-9 and TRBJ1-1): DTGVSQNPRHKITKRGQNVTFRCDPISEHNRLYWYRQTLGQGPEFLTYFQNEAQLEKSRLLSDRFSAERPKGSFSTLEIQRTEQGDSAMYLCASSTGSGGTEAFFGQGTRLTVV.

The chain has TRBV12-3 or TRBV12-4 and TRBJ2-3; the D gene could be TRBD1 or TRBD2 (5 bases each). The CDR3 is made up of 13 amino acids. Deletions cut 5 bases from V and 3 bases from J, with 9 bases between. CDR3 in amino acids: CASSLGETDTQYF. In nucleotides, the CDR3 is TGTGCCAGCAGTCTGGGGGAGACAGATACGCAGTATTTT.

The chain joins TRBV6-1 to TRBJ2-1, with D perhaps matching TRBD2 (5 bases). The CDR3 spans 20 residues. Germline V gene lookup returns CDR1 MNHNS and CDR2 SASEGT. V gave up 5 bases and J gave up 0 bases, with 26 bases separating them. CDR3 DNA: TGTGCCAGCAGTCCTCTAGGGCGCCGGCTAGCAACGAGCTCCTACAATGAGCAGTTCTTC. This sequence encodes CASSPLGRRLATSSYNEQFF.

This clonotype occurred a few times. This sequence joins TRBV20-1 and TRBJ1-6; TRBD1 aligns across 8 bases. Germline CDR1 reads DFQATT; CDR2 reads SNEGSKA (reference sequence). Trimming took 4 bases from V and 13 from J; bases not matched to a gene: 18. The CDR3 has 16 residues. CDR3 DNA sequence: TGCAGTGCTACTTTGACAGGGGCCGGGAGGGGTTCGCCCCTCCACTTT. Translating gives CSATLTGAGRGSPLHF.

This sequence joins TRBV29-1 and TRBJ1-6, with 9 bases identical to TRBD1. The V gene's germline CDR1 is SQVTM and CDR2 ANQGSEA. Trimming at V came to 6 bases and at J to 10 bases, leaving 7 bases not matched to a gene. The CDR3 is 13 residues long. The CDR3 nucleotides read TGCAGCGTCGGGACAGGGTTCGGGTCACCCCTCCACTTT. Its translation is CSVGTGFGSPLHF.

This clonotype was seen only a few times. CDR3 loop: CASSRKEGPYEQYF. In nucleotides, the CDR3 is TGCGCCAGCAGCCGAAAGGAGGGACCCTACGAGCAGTACTTC. The gene calls are TRBV5-1 and TRBJ2-7; D possibly corresponds to TRBD2 (6 bases). The CDR3 consists of 14 residues. Germline assignment: CDR1 SGHRS and CDR2 YFSETQ. Between the trimmed V and J ends, which lost 4 bases and 2 bases, there was a span of 13 bases.

The chain recombines TRBV19 with TRBJ1-5; no reliable D call. CDR3 length: 19 residues. Trimming took 2 bases from V and 3 from J, leaving 23 bases between them. Germline CDR1 reads LNHDA; CDR2 reads SQIVND (reference sequence). The CDR3 DNA reads TGTGCCAGTAGTATATTGGGTATGGAGAGGGTTTATAACAATCAGCCCCAGCATTTT. The encoded protein is CASSILGMERVYNNQPQHF.

The chain carries TRBV20-1 and TRBJ2-1; D might be TRBD1 (5 bases). This CDR3 is built from 15 residues. Trimming removed 0 bases from V and 4 bases from J, with 13 bases in between. Germline CDR1 and CDR2: DFQATT and SNEGSKA (reference sequence). The CDR3 DNA reads as TGCAGTGCTAGAGATGCAGGGTTACGGTACAATGAGCAGTTCTTC. Amino acids: CSARDAGLRYNEQFF.

CDR3 coding DNA: TGCAGTGCCCTCACCCTAGCGGGAGGGTACGAGCAGTACTTC. This gives the protein CSALTLAGGYEQYF. The chain carries TRBV20-1 and TRBJ2-7; 12 bases fit TRBD2. The junction had 7 bases not matched to a gene; V was cut back by 6 bases and J by 4 bases. Germline loops: CDR1 DFQATT, CDR2 SNEGSKA (reference sequence). The CDR3 totals 14 residues.

The J gene is TRBJ2-1, the V gene TRBV9, with TRBD1 matching over 8 bases. From germline, CDR1 is SGDLS and CDR2 YYNGEE. Losses at the gene ends were 0 bases for V and 1 base for J; bases not matched to a gene: 9. The CDR3 totals 18 residues. The CDR3 DNA is TGTGCCAGCAGCGTAGAGTTTGGGGGGACAGGTTCCTACAATGAGCAGTTCTTC. Its translation is CASSVEFGGTGSYNEQFF.